The rows below give T cell receptor beta chains drawn from one sample of a study of blood T cell repertoires in COVID-19. Clones were read by immunoSEQ multiplex PCR, and TCRdb kept only the in-frame ones, dropping some. This sample has 130,000 to 150,000 clones, with roughly 81% found just once. The specimen was peripheral blood. All receptors come from a human donor with acute or convalescent COVID-19. The donor label of this sample is uncertain. The CDR3 runs from the conserved cysteine through the conserved F or W. The order of the fields is J gene, V gene, clone size, D gene, CDR3 DNA, CDR3 protein. A D gene is named only where the DNA matches it firmly. Size tells how often a clone was seen (once, few, many) or the class of an expanded clone, and some rows leave it out.

j_call: TRBJ1-5
v_call: TRBV6-5
clone_size: few
d_call: NA
cdr3_nt: TGTGCCAGCAGCCTGCAACAGGGACAGCCCCAGCATTTT
cdr3_aa: CASSLQQGQPQHF

j_call: TRBJ1-3
v_call: TRBV2
clone_size: once
d_call: NA
cdr3_nt: TGTGCCAGCATACGGGGGACTGGAAACACCATATATTTT
cdr3_aa: CASIRGTGNTIYF

j_call: TRBJ1-6
v_call: TRBV19
clone_size: NA
d_call: TRBD1
cdr3_nt: TGTGCCAGTAGTCCCCAGACAGGGGACGGGTCACCCCTCCACTTT
cdr3_aa: CASSPQTGDGSPLHF

j_call: TRBJ2-1
v_call: TRBV5-5
clone_size: NA
d_call: TRBD1
cdr3_nt: TGTGCCAGCAGCCTTCGTCAGGGGGCGTTGAATGAGCAGTTCTTC
cdr3_aa: CASSLRQGALNEQFF

j_call: TRBJ2-3
v_call: TRBV3-1/TRBV3-2
clone_size: NA
d_call: TRBD1
cdr3_nt: TGTGCCAGCAGCCAAGATCGTGGGACAGGGGAGGCAGATACGCAGTATTTT
cdr3_aa: CASSQDRGTGEADTQYF

j_call: TRBJ1-4
v_call: TRBV3-1/TRBV3-2
clone_size: NA
d_call: TRBD1
cdr3_nt: TGTGCCAGCAGCACCAGGGGGACAGATGAAAAACTGTTTTTT
cdr3_aa: CASSTRGTDEKLFF

j_call: TRBJ2-5
v_call: TRBV7-8
clone_size: NA
d_call: TRBD1
cdr3_nt: TGTGCCAGCAGCTCAGGGGGCGAAGAGACCCAGTACTTC
cdr3_aa: CASSSGGEETQYF

j_call: TRBJ1-6
v_call: TRBV2
clone_size: NA
d_call: TRBD1
cdr3_nt: TGTGCCAGCAGTCCTTCTGACAGGGGGCTTAATTCACCCCTCCACTTT
cdr3_aa: CASSPSDRGLNSPLHF

j_call: TRBJ2-1
v_call: TRBV27
clone_size: NA
d_call: NA
cdr3_nt: TGTGCCAGCAGTCCAACCGGGATCGAGCAGTTCTTC
cdr3_aa: CASSPTGIEQFF

j_call: TRBJ2-5
v_call: TRBV5-6
clone_size: NA
d_call: TRBD1
cdr3_nt: TGTGCCAGCAGCTCGGGACAGGGCGGAGAGACCCAGTACTTC
cdr3_aa: CASSSGQGGETQYF

j_call: TRBJ1-4
v_call: TRBV6-1
clone_size: NA
d_call: NA
cdr3_nt: TGTGCCAGCAGTGAAAGCCCGACGCGGGCTAATGAAAAACTGTTTTTT
cdr3_aa: CASSESPTRANEKLFF

j_call: TRBJ1-4
v_call: TRBV6-5
clone_size: NA
d_call: NA
cdr3_nt: TGTGCCAGCAGTTACTTGCCAGGGACAACTAATGAAAAACTGTTTTTT
cdr3_aa: CASSYLPGTTNEKLFF

j_call: TRBJ1-3
v_call: TRBV19
clone_size: NA
d_call: NA
cdr3_nt: TGTGCCAGTAGTATAGTAGGACAGATCTCTGGAAACACCATATATTTT
cdr3_aa: CASSIVGQISGNTIYF

j_call: TRBJ2-5
v_call: TRBV2
clone_size: NA
d_call: NA
cdr3_nt: TGTGCCAGCAAACTCAAACAAGAGACCCAGTACTTC
cdr3_aa: CASKLKQETQYF

j_call: TRBJ2-3
v_call: TRBV6-5
clone_size: NA
d_call: NA
cdr3_nt: TGTGCCAGCAGTTACTCGAGCGGGCCAGATACGCAGTATTTT
cdr3_aa: CASSYSSGPDTQYF

j_call: TRBJ1-2
v_call: TRBV19
clone_size: NA
d_call: NA
cdr3_nt: TGTGCCAGTATCCCCACGGGCAGTAGGGGTGGCTACACCTTC
cdr3_aa: CASIPTGSRGGYTF

j_call: TRBJ2-7
v_call: TRBV19
clone_size: NA
d_call: NA
cdr3_nt: TGTGCCAGTAGTAAAAGGACAGACTCCTACGAGCAGTACTTC
cdr3_aa: CASSKRTDSYEQYF

j_call: TRBJ1-5
v_call: TRBV6-1
clone_size: NA
d_call: NA
cdr3_nt: TGTGCCAGCAGTGAAATGAGCAGGGCCCAGCATTTT
cdr3_aa: CASSEMSRAQHF

j_call: TRBJ2-5
v_call: TRBV5-4
clone_size: NA
d_call: NA
cdr3_nt: TGTGCCAGCAGCTTGGTCTCTGGGCAGCAAGAGACCCAGTACTTC
cdr3_aa: CASSLVSGQQETQYF

j_call: TRBJ1-2
v_call: TRBV7-9
clone_size: NA
d_call: TRBD1
cdr3_nt: TGTGCCAGCAGCTCGGACAGGGGTGGGGGCTACACCTTC
cdr3_aa: CASSSDRGGGYTF

j_call: TRBJ2-1
v_call: TRBV19
clone_size: NA
d_call: NA
cdr3_nt: TGTGCCAGTAGTTCCCGACCCCCGCGACACAACAATGAGCAGTTCTTC
cdr3_aa: CASSSRPPRHNNEQFF

j_call: TRBJ1-1
v_call: TRBV19
clone_size: NA
d_call: NA
cdr3_nt: TGTGCCAGTAACCCCCGGGGGTCGCCTCAGAACACTGAAGCTTTCTTT
cdr3_aa: CASNPRGSPQNTEAFF

j_call: TRBJ1-1
v_call: TRBV12-3/TRBV12-4
clone_size: NA
d_call: NA
cdr3_nt: TGTGCCAGCACTAAAACTTGGAGCACTGAAGCTTTCTTT
cdr3_aa: CASTKTWSTEAFF

j_call: TRBJ2-5
v_call: TRBV9
clone_size: NA
d_call: TRBD2
cdr3_nt: TGTGCCAGCAGCGTAGGAAATAGCGGGGTCTACCAAGAGACCCAGTACTTC
cdr3_aa: CASSVGNSGVYQETQYF

j_call: TRBJ1-5
v_call: TRBV7-2
clone_size: NA
d_call: NA
cdr3_nt: TGTGCCAGCAGCTTAAGAGACAGAGCTATAGACAATCAGCCCCAGCATTTT
cdr3_aa: CASSLRDRAIDNQPQHF

j_call: TRBJ2-7
v_call: TRBV5-5
clone_size: NA
d_call: TRBD1
cdr3_nt: TGTGCCAGCAGCTCTCGGACAGGGGGATCCTACGAGCAGTACTTC
cdr3_aa: CASSSRTGGSYEQYF

j_call: TRBJ1-1
v_call: TRBV6-2/TRBV6-3
clone_size: NA
d_call: TRBD1
cdr3_nt: TGTGCCAGCAGCCTGACAGGGGTTGAAGCTTTCTTT
cdr3_aa: CASSLTGVEAFF

j_call: TRBJ1-3
v_call: TRBV5-4
clone_size: once
d_call: TRBD1
cdr3_nt: TGTGCCACTTATGGACAGGGGAGCTCTGGAAACACCATATATTTT
cdr3_aa: CATYGQGSSGNTIYF

j_call: TRBJ2-1
v_call: TRBV4-1
clone_size: NA
d_call: NA
cdr3_nt: TGCGCCAGCAGCCGCACAGGGAATAAGTTCTTC
cdr3_aa: CASSRTGNKFF

j_call: TRBJ2-3
v_call: TRBV7-9
clone_size: once
d_call: TRBD2
cdr3_nt: TGTGCCAGCAGCCTCGCGGGACTAGCGGGGGGGACAGATACGCAGTATTTT
cdr3_aa: CASSLAGLAGGTDTQYF

j_call: TRBJ1-1
v_call: TRBV6-5
clone_size: NA
d_call: NA
cdr3_nt: TGTGCCAGCAGTTACTCGCCCGGGGGAGAAAGTCTCCGGGCTTTCTTT
cdr3_aa: CASSYSPGGESLRAFF

j_call: TRBJ1-4
v_call: TRBV9
clone_size: NA
d_call: NA
cdr3_nt: TGTGCCAGCAGCGCCCTCGGAGGGACTAATGAAAAACTGTTTTTT
cdr3_aa: CASSALGGTNEKLFF

j_call: TRBJ2-7
v_call: TRBV11-2
clone_size: NA
d_call: NA
cdr3_nt: TGTGCCAGCAGCTTAGGCGGTCGAGCCGGCTACGAGCAGTACTTC
cdr3_aa: CASSLGGRAGYEQYF

j_call: TRBJ2-7
v_call: TRBV19
clone_size: NA
d_call: TRBD2
cdr3_nt: TGTGCCACCTTAGCGGGGCCGACCTACGAGCAGTACTTC
cdr3_aa: CATLAGPTYEQYF

j_call: TRBJ1-1
v_call: TRBV27
clone_size: NA
d_call: NA
cdr3_nt: TGTGCCAGCAGATTTCTTAGGAACACTGAAGCTTTCTTT
cdr3_aa: CASRFLRNTEAFF

j_call: TRBJ1-2
v_call: TRBV5-1
clone_size: NA
d_call: NA
cdr3_nt: TGCGCCAGCAGCTTTCCAGGGCAAGACTATGGCTACACCTTC
cdr3_aa: CASSFPGQDYGYTF

j_call: TRBJ2-3
v_call: TRBV19
clone_size: NA
d_call: TRBD2
cdr3_nt: TGTGCCAGTAGTGACCGGGGGGGGCGGACAGATACGCAGTATTTT
cdr3_aa: CASSDRGGRTDTQYF

j_call: TRBJ1-2
v_call: TRBV4-1
clone_size: once
d_call: NA
cdr3_nt: TGCGCCAGCTCTGACACAGCTTACGGTAACTATGGCTACACCTTC
cdr3_aa: CASSDTAYGNYGYTF

j_call: TRBJ2-2
v_call: TRBV19
clone_size: NA
d_call: NA
cdr3_nt: TGTGCCAGCTTCATCCGGTGGGGGCAGGCAATCACCGGGGAGCTGTTTTTT
cdr3_aa: CASFIRWGQAITGELFF

j_call: TRBJ2-2
v_call: TRBV7-9
clone_size: NA
d_call: NA
cdr3_nt: TGTGCCAGCAGCTCGGGCACCGGGGAGCTGTTTTTT
cdr3_aa: CASSSGTGELFF

j_call: TRBJ2-3
v_call: TRBV20-1
clone_size: NA
d_call: NA
cdr3_nt: TGCAGTGTTATGGCTAGGGATACGCAGTATTTT
cdr3_aa: CSVMARDTQYF

j_call: TRBJ1-1
v_call: TRBV28
clone_size: NA
d_call: NA
cdr3_nt: TGTGCCAGCAGCCCCCTCCGGGACACGTCAAAAGCTTTCTTT
cdr3_aa: CASSPLRDTSKAFF

j_call: TRBJ2-3
v_call: TRBV10-2
clone_size: NA
d_call: TRBD2
cdr3_nt: TGCGCCAGCACCGGGGGACTAGCGGGGAGTGGCGGTACGCAGTATTTT
cdr3_aa: CASTGGLAGSGGTQYF

j_call: TRBJ1-1
v_call: TRBV19
clone_size: NA
d_call: NA
cdr3_nt: TGTGCCAGTACCACCCCGGGGACTGAAGCTTTCTTT
cdr3_aa: CASTTPGTEAFF

j_call: TRBJ1-2
v_call: TRBV25-1
clone_size: NA
d_call: NA
cdr3_nt: TGTGCCAGCAGTGAATATATAGGACAGCTGGATGGCTACACCTTC
cdr3_aa: CASSEYIGQLDGYTF

j_call: TRBJ1-2
v_call: TRBV18
clone_size: NA
d_call: NA
cdr3_nt: TGTGCCAGCTCACCTATGAAGGGGCCGGACTATGGCTACACCTTC
cdr3_aa: CASSPMKGPDYGYTF

j_call: TRBJ1-2
v_call: TRBV30
clone_size: NA
d_call: NA
cdr3_nt: TGTGCCTGGAGGGAACAGAACTATGGCTACACCTTC
cdr3_aa: CAWREQNYGYTF

j_call: TRBJ1-4
v_call: TRBV15
clone_size: few
d_call: NA
cdr3_nt: TGTGCCACCAGCAGTCGGTCTGCAACTAATGAAAAACTGTTTTTT
cdr3_aa: CATSSRSATNEKLFF

j_call: TRBJ2-5
v_call: TRBV19
clone_size: NA
d_call: TRBD2
cdr3_nt: TGTGCCAGTAGTTTCGTGGGGGGGGAGACCCAGTACTTC
cdr3_aa: CASSFVGGETQYF

j_call: TRBJ1-2
v_call: TRBV5-5
clone_size: NA
d_call: NA
cdr3_nt: TGTGCCAGCAGCGTCTCACTGTTTAACTATGGCTACACCTTC
cdr3_aa: CASSVSLFNYGYTF

j_call: TRBJ1-5
v_call: TRBV2
clone_size: NA
d_call: NA
cdr3_nt: TGTGCCAGCAGACCGGTAGGCGAGGGGCCCCAGCATTTT
cdr3_aa: CASRPVGEGPQHF

j_call: TRBJ2-6
v_call: TRBV7-9
clone_size: NA
d_call: NA
cdr3_nt: TGTGCCAGCAGCTTAACGGCTTACGGGTGGCAGGGCCAGGCCAACGTCCTGACTTTC
cdr3_aa: CASSLTAYGWQGQANVLTF

j_call: TRBJ1-6
v_call: TRBV2
clone_size: NA
d_call: NA
cdr3_nt: TGTGCCAGCAGTGAGGGGAGGAGCTCCTATAATTCACCCCTCCACTTT
cdr3_aa: CASSEGRSSYNSPLHF

j_call: TRBJ1-2
v_call: TRBV12-3/TRBV12-4
clone_size: once
d_call: NA
cdr3_nt: TGTGCCAGCAGTGTTAGTAGGGGCAATGGCTACACCTTC
cdr3_aa: CASSVSRGNGYTF

j_call: TRBJ1-6
v_call: TRBV27
clone_size: NA
d_call: NA
cdr3_nt: TGTGCCGCGGGCTCCTATAATTCACCCCTCCACTTT
cdr3_aa: CAAGSYNSPLHF

j_call: TRBJ1-6
v_call: TRBV2
clone_size: NA
d_call: NA
cdr3_nt: TGTGCCAGCAGGACCGGGGGGGGAGGAAGTTCACCCCTCCACTTT
cdr3_aa: CASRTGGGGSSPLHF

j_call: TRBJ1-2
v_call: TRBV27
clone_size: NA
d_call: NA
cdr3_nt: TGTGCCAGCAGTTTCAGAGCGTCCTATGGCTACACCTTC
cdr3_aa: CASSFRASYGYTF

j_call: TRBJ2-1
v_call: TRBV2
clone_size: NA
d_call: TRBD2
cdr3_nt: TGTGCCAGCAGTGGGTTTAGCGGGGTATACAATGAGCAGTTCTTC
cdr3_aa: CASSGFSGVYNEQFF

j_call: TRBJ1-1
v_call: TRBV6-5
clone_size: NA
d_call: NA
cdr3_nt: TGTGCCAGCAGTCGTCCGGGTAGGGGGGGCACTGAAGCTTTCTTT
cdr3_aa: CASSRPGRGGTEAFF

j_call: TRBJ2-1
v_call: TRBV12-5
clone_size: few
d_call: NA
cdr3_nt: TGTGCTAGTGCCATGGGCCTTACCTACAATGAGCAGTTCTTC
cdr3_aa: CASAMGLTYNEQFF